This T cell receptor beta chain was recovered during a study of cytomegalovirus exposure and HLA in healthy donors. Whole-study results and caveats: While the bulk of TCR sequences proved rare, some public TCRs turned up in many donors.

A note on this clone: Its matching antigen is unknown.

Trimming took 2 bases from V and 1 from J, leaving 19 bases between them. This CDR3 has 18 amino acids. Germline V gene sequence: CDR1 SGHRS, CDR2 YFSETQ. The PCR used 60 Vbeta and 13 Jbeta primers. Libraries were prepared by immunoSEQ multiplex PCR; TCRdb keeps only in-frame clonotypes and omits some of them. The data hold roughly 97,000 clones, with roughly 85% observed a single time. The sequence came from a man aged 60 to 75 in good health and CMV-seropositive. The J gene is TRBJ1-3, the V gene TRBV5-1; D is possibly TRBD1 (5 bases). The specimen was PBMCs. CDR3 sequence (DNA): TGCGCCAGCAGCTTAAATCTGGTGGGGGGATTGTCTGGAAACACCATATATTTT. Encoded protein: CASSLNLVGGLSGNTIYF. The full variable domain, completed using reference TRBV5-1 and TRBJ1-3, is KAGVTQTPRYLIKTRGQQVTLSCSPISGHRSVSWYQQTPGQGLQFLFEYFSETQRNKGNFPGRFSGRQFSNSRSEMNVSTLELGDSALYLCASSLNLVGGLSGNTIYFGEGSWLTVV.